The 11 T cell receptor beta chains given below trace back to one sample, sequenced in a study of blood T cell repertoires in COVID-19. The protocol was immunoSEQ multiplex PCR, while the TCRdb copy is restricted to in-frame clones and leaves out a portion. The repertoire holds around 200,000 clones, with approximately 83% as singletons. The specimen sequenced was peripheral blood. The receptors originated from a human donor with acute or convalescent COVID-19. The donor label of this sample is uncertain.

As to this clone: Its ends do not fully match the called genes, so a read error is possible. The chain joins TRBV28 to TRBJ1-1; D might be TRBD1 (5 bases). Looked up from germline, CDR1 is MDHEN and CDR2 is SYDVKM. The CDR3 sequence is 14 residues long. The CDR3 is CASTEAGGGTEASF. CDR3 DNA: TGTGCCAGCACTGAGGCGGGGGGTGGCACTGAAGCTTCCTTT. Together with reference TRBV28 and TRBJ1-1, the CDR3 gives the full variable domain: DVKVTQSSRYLVKRTGEKVFLECVQDMDHENMFWYRQDPGLGLRLIYFSYDVKMKEKGDIPEGYSVSREKKERFSLILESASTNQTSMYLCASTEAGGGTEASFGQGTRLTVV.

The rearrangement uses TRBV3-1 (or the pseudogene TRBV3-2) and TRBJ2-7; the D gene is possibly TRBD1 (5 bases). From germline, CDR1 is LGHDT and CDR2 YNNKEL (reference sequence). The CDR3 is made up of 14 amino acids. V was clipped by 1 base and J by 2 bases, with 9 bases between them. The CDR3 coding sequence is TGTGCCAGCAGCCAAGGAAGGGGTCCCTACGAGCAGTACTTC. It is translated as CASSQGRGPYEQYF.

This chain links TRBV30 with TRBJ1-1; 10 bases map to TRBD1. V lost 2 bases, J lost 4 bases, and 4 bases stayed unmatched. From germline, CDR1 is GTSNPN and CDR2 SVGIG (reference sequence). The CDR3 is 14 residues long. The CDR3 DNA reads TGTGCCTGGAGTATCGGACAGGGGGTCACTGAAGCTTTCTTT. Its protein is CAWSIGQGVTEAFF.

The chain is built from TRBV5-1 and TRBJ1-5; TRBD1 matches 8 bases. CDR1 is SGHRS and CDR2 is YFSETQ in the germline V gene. Trimming cost V 0 bases and J 7 bases; bases outside gene matches: 3. The CDR3 runs to 14 residues. The CDR3 loop reads CASSLETGDQPQHF. CDR3 sequence (DNA): TGCGCCAGCAGCTTGGAGACAGGGGACCAGCCCCAGCATTTT.

The chain uses TRBV29-1 and TRBJ2-7, with 15 bases identical to TRBD2. CDR1 is SQVTM, CDR2 ANQGSEA, per germline. With V trimmed by 6 bases and J by 6 bases, 6 bases remained unmatched. This CDR3 has 14 amino acids. CDR3 sequence (DNA): TGCAGCGTCTCTCCGGGACTAGCGGGGGGCGAGCAGTACTTC. Translation: CSVSPGLAGGEQYF.

This clone was counted between two and nine times. CDR3 sequence: CSAHKRMGGNEQFF. The CDR3 DNA reads TGCAGCGCCCACAAGCGTATGGGGGGGAATGAGCAGTTCTTC. The chain combines TRBV29-1 with TRBJ2-1, with 7 bases that match TRBD2. The CDR3 is 14 residues long. Germline CDR1 SQVTM, CDR2 ANQGSEA. V trimming: 7 bases; J trimming: 7 bases; junction bases outside the gene matches: 13.

The chain recombines TRBV5-1 with TRBJ2-1; 8 nucleotides line up with TRBD2. The CDR3 has 15 residues. The J segment lost 9 bases and the V segment lost 4 bases, leaving 12 bases of the junction unmatched. CDR1 and CDR2 from the germline V gene are SGHRS and YFSETQ. This CDR3 is CASSAGGRGLGEQFF. Written as DNA, the CDR3 is TGCGCCAGCAGCGCGGGGGGCAGGGGACTCGGTGAGCAGTTCTTC.

The genes are TRBV2 and TRBJ2-7, with 7 nucleotides matching TRBD1. The CDR3 loop spans 15 amino acids. The V gene's germline CDR1 is SNHLY and CDR2 FYNNEI. With 4 bases clipped from V and 7 bases from J, the junction kept 13 bases outside the gene matches. In DNA, the CDR3 is TGTGCCAGCAGTGGGGATACAGGGGCTGTGCAAGAGCAGTACTTC. This codes for CASSGDTGAVQEQYF.

As for this clone: Other DNA sequences from this sample encode an identical CDR3 as well. The rearrangement joins TRBV3-1 (or the pseudogene TRBV3-2) to TRBJ2-5; D gene ambiguous. CDR1 and CDR2 (germline): LGHDT, YNNKEL (reference sequence). The V end was cut by 4 bases, the J end by 1 base, with 10 bases between. The CDR3 is made up of 14 amino acids. CDR3 sequence (DNA): TGTGCCAGCAGCCTAGACTCTCCCCAAGAGACCCAGTACTTC. Amino acid sequence: CASSLDSPQETQYF.

This clone was seen a few times. J is TRBJ1-2 and V is TRBV19; D is perhaps TRBD1 (6 bases). V lost 7 bases, J lost 3 bases, and 18 bases lay in between. Looked up from germline, CDR1 is LNHDA and CDR2 is SQIVND (reference sequence). The CDR3 length is 15 residues. The CDR3 loop reads CASNLNRVSDYGYTF. The CDR3 DNA sequence: TGTGCCAGTAACTTAAACAGGGTGTCTGACTATGGCTACACCTTC.

In nucleotides, the CDR3 is TGTGCCAGCAGCGCATTCGAACCGGGACAGAGCAATCAGCCCCAGCATTTT. Encoded protein: CASSAFEPGQSNQPQHF. The rearrangement links TRBV25-1 to TRBJ1-5, with TRBD1 identical over 7 bases. After removal of 6 bases from V and 1 base from J, the junction contained 12 bases not matched to a gene. The CDR3 runs 17 residues. In germline, CDR1 is MGHDK, CDR2 SYGVNS.